This T cell receptor (beta chain) was sequenced in a study of vaccination and CD4 T cells after COVID-19. Study context: Median time from second vaccine dose to sampling was 60 to 80 days (14 to 241). Overlapping peptides covering the spike proteins of SARS-CoV-2, HCoV-NL63, HCoV-OC43 and HCoV-229E were added to stimulate cells.

Comment on this clonotype: Its antigen is currently unknown.

Sequencing of the DNA from cultured CD4+ T cells was carried out with the Oncomine TCR Beta short-read assay. TCRdb itself ran the PCR reads through MiXCR, one entry per CDR3 protein. Of about 15,000 distinct CDR3 sequences listed, just under 45% are singletons. Treatment here: roughly ten-day PBMC culture with coronavirus spike peptide pools or control peptides (ViraFEST assay). Half the medium was replaced with fresh IL-2 medium on days 3 and 7. The CDR3 length is 16 residues. The germline gives CDR1 DFQATT, CDR2 SNEGSKA (reference sequence). The germline V and J ends were trimmed by 3 bases and 8 bases, with 20 bases remaining between them.

The chain carries TRBV20-1 and TRBJ1-6, with D possibly TRBD1 on 6 matching bases. This receptor was obtained from a human donor who had recovered from COVID-19. Material for sequencing was CD4+ T cells from blood, cultured in vitro. The DNA of the CDR3 is TGCAGTGCTAGTGAATTGACAGGTTTGAGGGATTCACCCCTCCACTTT. Its translation is CSASELTGLRDSPLHF.